What follows are 27 T cell receptor beta chains derived from one specimen sequenced in a study of radiation and T cells in renal cell carcinoma. Data came from immunoSEQ multiplex PCR; TCRdb stores just in-frame clones and leaves some out. In the table there are more than 15,000 clones, more than 55% of which are singletons. Treatment noted: treatment-naive control, cytoreductive nephrectomy. The material was tumor tissue, obtained from a patient whose treatment was nephrectomy without radiotherapy. These receptors were taken from a man aged 50 to 60 with renal cell carcinoma.

The V gene is TRBV28, the J gene TRBJ1-2, with D possibly TRBD1 on 5 matching bases. Deletions cut 2 bases from V and 4 bases from J, with 14 bases between. This CDR3 comprises 15 residues. From germline, CDR1 is MDHEN and CDR2 SYDVKM. The CDR3 DNA is TGTGCCAGCAGTTTAGGGGGGACTACTAGCTATGGCTACACCTTC. Protein product: CASSLGGTTSYGYTF.

The chain couples TRBV5-1 to TRBJ2-2; 11 bases align to TRBD2. The CDR3 extends over 15 amino acids. Germline lookup yields CDR1 SGHRS and CDR2 YFSETQ. V lost 2 bases, J lost 4 bases, and 1 base stayed unmatched. CDR3 nucleotide sequence: TGCGCCAGCAGCTTCCTAGCGGGAGGCACCGGGGAGCTGTTTTTT. It yields the protein CASSFLAGGTGELFF. Filled out from reference TRBV5-1 and TRBJ2-2, the complete variable domain reads KAGVTQTPRYLIKTRGQQVTLSCSPISGHRSVSWYQQTPGQGLQFLFEYFSETQRNKGNFPGRFSGRQFSNSRSEMNVSTLELGDSALYLCASSFLAGGTGELFFGEGSRLTVL.

V and J are TRBV6-5 and TRBJ1-4; TRBD1 agrees at 8 bases. The germline V gene encodes CDR1 MNHEY and CDR2 SVGAGI. V lost 11 bases, J lost 10 bases, and 9 bases stayed unmatched. CDR3 length: 12 amino acids. CDR3 region: CAARTGSAKLFF. The CDR3 region has the DNA TGTGCCGCGAGGACAGGGTCGGCAAAACTGTTTTTT.

This chain connects TRBV29-1 to TRBJ1-4, with D hard to call. The CDR3 contains 13 residues. CDR1 SQVTM and CDR2 ANQGSEA come from the germline V gene. The V end was cut by 5 bases, the J end by 11 bases, with 18 bases between. CDR3 in DNA: TGCAGCGTTAGGGAAACGGTCGGGAACAAACTGTTTTTT. Its protein is CSVRETVGNKLFF.

The chain combines TRBV2 with TRBJ2-3, with 11 bases fitting TRBD1. Trimming at V came to 0 bases and at J to 5 bases, leaving 10 bases not matched to a gene. The CDR3 covers 18 residues. Germline values: CDR1 SNHLY, CDR2 FYNNEI. The CDR3 region is CASSEARGQGGSGDTQYF. DNA for the CDR3: TGTGCCAGCAGTGAAGCCCGGGGACAGGGGGGATCAGGAGATACGCAGTATTTT.

This clone was detected a few times. The chain employs TRBV9 and TRBJ2-7; TRBD1 agrees at 8 bases. Germline V gene lookup returns CDR1 SGDLS and CDR2 YYNGEE. The CDR3 covers 15 residues. V lost 0 bases to trimming and J lost 2 bases; unmatched junction nucleotides: 4. For the CDR3, the DNA is TGTGCCAGCAGCGTAGGTGGGACAGGTCCCTACGAGCAGTACTTC. This codes for CASSVGGTGPYEQYF.

The sample holds a few counts of this clone. The chain uses TRBV2 and TRBJ2-2, with TRBD2 identical over 12 bases. Germline CDR1 reads SNHLY; CDR2 reads FYNNEI. J was trimmed by 9 bases and V by 6 bases; bases with no gene match: 11. This CDR3 spans 16 amino acids. CDR3 DNA sequence: TGTGCCAGCAGAGAGACTAGCGGGGGCCCCCAGTGGGAGCTGTTTTTT. Its translation: CASRETSGGPQWELFF.

The chain couples TRBV7-9 to TRBJ2-7, with TRBD2 matching over 14 bases. CDR1 SEHNR and CDR2 FQNEAQ come from the germline V gene (reference sequence). V was pared by 5 bases and J by 1 base, with 4 bases of the junction left unmatched. This CDR3 has 16 amino acids. In DNA, the CDR3 is TGTGCCAGCAGCATGGGACTAGCGGGAGTGTCCTACGAGCAGTACTTC. It encodes CASSMGLAGVSYEQYF.

The chain employs TRBV11-2 and TRBJ2-5; perhaps TRBD1 as D (5 bases). CDR3 length: 16 amino acids. Deletions cut 7 bases from V and 0 bases from J, with 18 bases between. Germline V gene data show CDR1 as SGHAT and CDR2 as FQNNGV. The CDR3 sequence: CASTLGRQKYQETQYF. The CDR3 DNA reads as TGTGCCAGCACCCTGGGTCGACAGAAATACCAAGAGACCCAGTACTTC.

The genes are TRBV28 and TRBJ1-1, with D maybe TRBD1 (6 bases). CDR3 length: 15 residues. Germline V gene lookup returns CDR1 MDHEN and CDR2 SYDVKM. The V and J ends lost 6 bases and 0 bases respectively, with 14 bases between them. As DNA, the CDR3 is TGTGCCAGCAGCATAGCGAGACAGGTGAACACTGAAGCTTTCTTT. It translates to CASSIARQVNTEAFF.

The chain has TRBV6-5 and TRBJ2-7; D is ambiguous. CDR1 is MNHEY, CDR2 SVGAGI, per germline. V lost 2 bases and J lost 0, with 11 bases in between. The CDR3 is 15 amino acids. The CDR3 protein is CASSYSLAHSYEQYF. The DNA of the CDR3 is TGTGCCAGCAGTTACAGTCTTGCCCACTCCTACGAGCAGTACTTC.

The table lists this clone with a few counts. The chain combines TRBV10-3 with TRBJ2-3; possibly TRBD1 for D (5 bases). The germline gives CDR1 ENHRY, CDR2 SYGVKD. V lost 2 bases, J lost 6 bases, and 12 bases lay in between. The CDR3 spans 14 residues. This CDR3 reads CAISEGRGPDTQYF. The CDR3 region has the DNA TGTGCCATCAGTGAGGGAAGGGGCCCGGATACGCAGTATTTT.

The V gene is TRBV5-1, the J gene TRBJ2-7, with 7 bases that match TRBD2. Per the germline V gene, CDR1 is SGHRS and CDR2 is YFSETQ. The CDR3 has 15 residues. The V gene end was trimmed by 0 bases and the J gene end by 1 base; junction bases not matched to a gene: 4. The DNA for the CDR3 is TGCGCCAGCAGCTTGGTTGCTAGCGGTTCCTACGAGCAGTACTTC. It yields the protein CASSLVASGSYEQYF.

The rearrangement links TRBV5-1 to TRBJ2-2, with a possible D match to TRBD1 (6 bases). Germline CDR1 is SGHRS and CDR2 is YFSETQ. Trimming cost V 4 bases and J 9 bases, with 19 bases left between them. The CDR3 contains 15 residues. For the CDR3, the DNA is TGCGCCAGCAGCGACGGTACAGGGATAGGCCGGGAGCTGTTTTTT. Translating it yields CASSDGTGIGRELFF. The full variable domain, in which reference TRBV5-1 and TRBJ2-2 provide the parts outside the CDR3, is KAGVTQTPRYLIKTRGQQVTLSCSPISGHRSVSWYQQTPGQGLQFLFEYFSETQRNKGNFPGRFSGRQFSNSRSEMNVSTLELGDSALYLCASSDGTGIGRELFFGEGSRLTVL.

DNA for the CDR3: TGTAGCTATGGCCAGGGAGTGGGTCAGCCCCAGCATTTT. Its translation is CSYGQGVGQPQHF. The chain uses TRBV30 and TRBJ1-5; possibly TRBD1 for D (5 bases). CDR3 size: 13 residues. Germline CDR1 is GTSNPN and CDR2 is SVGIG (reference sequence). Supplemented by reference TRBV30 and TRBJ1-5, the full variable domain reads SQTIHQWPATLVQPVGSPLSLECTVEGTSNPNLYWYRQAAGRGLQLLFYSVGIGQISSEVPQNLSASRPQDRQFILSSKKLLLSDSGFYLCSYGQGVGQPQHFGDGTRLSIL.

This sequence joins TRBV7-9 and TRBJ1-2; perhaps TRBD1 as D (5 bases). Germline CDR1 reads SEHNR; CDR2 reads FQNEAQ (reference sequence). CDR3 length: 16 residues. V was shortened by 5 bases and J by 5 bases, with 21 bases between the two germline ends. The CDR3 region is CASSLAGTRTLYGYTF. CDR3 nucleotides: TGTGCCAGCAGCCTGGCCGGGACTCGGACGTTATATGGCTACACCTTC.

The gene calls are TRBV5-1 and TRBJ2-7; 10 bases map to TRBD2. Germline V gene data show CDR1 as SGHRS and CDR2 as YFSETQ. CDR3 size: 16 residues. The V segment lost 1 base and the J segment 6 bases; nucleotides outside the gene matches: 10. CDR3: CASSLTPAGGLGEQYF. The CDR3 DNA reads TGCGCCAGCAGCTTGACCCCAGCGGGGGGGCTTGGCGAGCAGTACTTC.

This clone appeared a single time. The chain couples TRBV10-1 to TRBJ2-7; 8 nucleotides match TRBD2. The CDR3 extends over 13 amino acids. The V and J ends lost 11 bases and 3 bases, in that order; junction bases with no gene match: 9. Germline CDR1 is WNHNN and CDR2 is SYGVQD (reference sequence). Here the CDR3 reads CAAGPSGSYEQYF. The DNA of the CDR3 is TGCGCCGCGGGCCCAAGCGGGAGCTACGAGCAGTACTTC.

V is TRBV5-1 and J is TRBJ1-4; the D gene is possibly TRBD1 (5 bases). CDR3 length equals 15 residues. Germline CDR1 and CDR2: SGHRS and YFSETQ. Trimming cost V 0 bases and J 7 bases, with 13 bases left between them. This CDR3 reads CASSLVGDQGEKLFF. Written as DNA, the CDR3 is TGCGCCAGCAGCTTGGTTGGGGACCAAGGTGAAAAACTGTTTTTT.

This clone has just a few counts. CDR3 DNA sequence: TGCGCCAGCAGTCGTCAGGGGAGGGGAAAACTGTTTTTT. Amino acid sequence: CASSRQGRGKLFF. The rearrangement joins TRBV23-1 to TRBJ1-4; D possibly corresponds to TRBD1 (6 bases). TRBV23-1 qualifies as an ORF whose function is uncertain. V gave up 4 bases and J gave up 10 bases, with 13 bases separating them. The CDR3 covers 13 residues.

As concerns this clone: A read error may account for a junction end that differs from germline. The V call is TRBV10-2, the J call TRBJ2-2; 9 nucleotides line up with TRBD2. Germline-derived CDR1 and CDR2 are WSHSY and SAAADI. The CDR3 has 13 residues. The CDR3 spells CASSLGTSLERDF. DNA of the CDR3: TGCGCCAGCAGTCTAGGGACTAGCCTAGAACGGGATTTT.

This chain links TRBV7-6 with TRBJ1-1; D is undetermined. CDR3 length equals 13 residues. Germline lookup yields CDR1 SGHVS and CDR2 FNYEAQ. Trimming removed 5 bases from V and 1 base from J, with 8 bases in between. CDR3 sequence (DNA): TGTGCCAGCAGCCCCGGTTGGAACACTGAAGCTTTCTTT. Translated, it gives CASSPGWNTEAFF.

Notes on this clone: The junction does not match germline at one end; this may be a read error. V usage is TRBV5-3 and J usage is TRBJ1-5; maybe TRBD1 (5 bases). TRBV5-3 counts as an open reading frame of uncertain function. The CDR3 totals 15 residues. The CDR3 DNA follows: TGTGCCAGCAGCTTGGACCAGGGACTCAATCAGCCCCAGCATTTT. It translates to CASSLDQGLNQPQHF.

This chain's CDR3 is CASSQDMNRGQSSYEQYF. DNA of the CDR3: TGCGCCAGCAGCCAAGATATGAATCGGGGGCAGAGCTCCTACGAGCAGTACTTC. V gene TRBV4-1 combines with J gene TRBJ2-7, with D perhaps assigned TRBD1 or TRBD2 (6 bases each). The length of the CDR3 is 18 residues. Germline assignment: CDR1 MGHRA and CDR2 YSYEKL. Trimming removed 0 bases from V and 0 bases from J, with 18 bases in between.

This sequence joins TRBV19 and TRBJ2-1; no definite D call. V lost 5 bases and J 7 bases, leaving 15 bases between the germline ends. The CDR3 is 14 residues long. Germline loops: CDR1 LNHDA, CDR2 SQIVND (reference sequence). CDR3 nucleotides: TGTGCCAGTAGTGTTAGTTCCGGCCGAAATGAGCAGTTCTTC. Its protein product is CASSVSSGRNEQFF.

This clone is labeled medium-sized. The chain recombines TRBV11-3 with TRBJ2-5, with D possibly matching TRBD2 (5 bases). V dropped 2 bases and J dropped 4 bases, with 8 bases sitting between them. From germline, CDR1 is SGHNT and CDR2 YENEEA. The CDR3 totals 13 residues. The CDR3 reads CASSLRGRETQYF. The CDR3, as DNA: TGTGCCAGCAGCTTACGGGGAAGAGAGACCCAGTACTTC.

V is TRBV29-1 and J is TRBJ2-7, with TRBD1 identical over 8 bases. V was clipped by 6 bases and J by 3 bases; unmatched bases: 10. The CDR3 has 14 residues. Per germline, CDR1 SQVTM and CDR2 ANQGSEA. The DNA for the CDR3 is TGCAGCGTCGACGGGGCAGGGGGCCTCTACGAGCAGTACTTC. It specifies CSVDGAGGLYEQYF.